The clone carrying this TCR beta chain was observed a handful of times. Profiled with immunoSEQ multiplex PCR; TCRdb holds only in-frame clones, not every one. The sample shows some 110,000 clones, 75% to 90% of them seen only once. This sample is part of a study of cytomegalovirus exposure and HLA in healthy donors. The CDR3 contains 20 residues. Germline V CDR1 and CDR2: SGHRS, YFSETQ. J gave up 0 bases and V 0 bases, and 9 bases lay outside the gene matches. This receptor was identified in a man between 18 and 29 years old in good health and CMV-seropositive. The material sequenced was PBMCs. The gene calls are TRBV5-1 and TRBJ2-2, with 12 bases fitting TRBD2. CDR3 amino acids: CASSLARLAGAFSNTGELFF. In nucleotides, the CDR3 is TGCGCCAGCAGCTTGGCCAGACTAGCGGGGGCCTTCTCGAACACCGGGGAGCTGTTTTTT.